A single T cell receptor beta chain is shown here with its context. Its target antigen remains unknown. No base qualities exist here, and no much larger clone lies one base off it. Participants in the prospective study were aged roughly 18 to 90 years, lived in some 24 United States geographic areas, and enrolled through a virtual design. Cohort assignment in the prospective study relied on participant-reported clinical history from a screening survey and a study questionnaire. Mobile phlebotomists in the prospective study collected whole blood, serum and a nasopharyngeal or oropharyngeal swab from every participant. Over an approximately 2-month period, participants in the prospective study had the option of providing additional blood draws and questionnaires. Blood samples from the prospective study were shipped frozen or at room temperature prior to DNA extraction. The data were obtained in a study of blood T cell repertoires in COVID-19 (dated by TCRdb to 2018 to 2021). For the wider study: Samples covering the acute and convalescent phases of COVID-19 were provided by collaborators in the United States, Italy and Spain. The samples were drawn from two sources: the first 160 participants of the ongoing ImmuneRACE study, and 1,200 or so subjects contributed by 6 global collaborators. The repertoires were released in a freely available public database intended as a resource for research on the immune response to SARS-CoV-2. The dataset comprised deeply sampled blood TCRbeta repertoires from subjects exposed to, actively infected with, or recovered from COVID-19. Sample metadata almost always included a de-identified subject ID, COVID-19 status, age in years and sex. HLA class I and class II types, where available, came from metadata supplied by the sample provider rather than from assay-based typing. The material from the prospective study consisted of cDNA or gDNA derived from T cells, B-cell-depleted T cells, or PBMCs.

V loses 4 bases at its end and J loses 3 bases; junction bases beyond the gene matches: 7. According to the germline V gene (reference sequence), CDR1 reads SGHNT and CDR2 reads YYREEE. The cysteine opens and the phenylalanine closes a CDR3 of 15 amino acids. Of all the DNA, just the CDR3 is kept, 45 bases in frame from base 1. TCRbeta CDR3 regions were amplified from genomic DNA by means of the immunoSEQ Assay, a bias-controlled multiplex PCR. The authors processed their data as follows. Nucleated cell counts per sample were estimated from amplification of reference gene primers within the assay. To quantify the absolute abundance of each unique TCRbeta CDR3 rearrangement, sequence reads were collapsed and filtered. For each sample, productive Simpson clonality was calculated as the square root of Simpson's diversity index across productive rearrangements. TCRdb took this table from immuneACCESS and kept in-frame rearrangements with V and J called. Such tables lack part of the clones; where checked against another copy, unresolved V genes explain under half of the gap, and the rest is unexplained. V, J and clone size are those of that table, while D and trimming were read from the DNA. For this sample there are around 190,000 clones; over 80% appear just once. Around 10% of the sample belongs to the ten largest clones.

Here is what the overall study found, with its caveats: The quantity of clinical and demographic metadata differed by source and by participant and was supplied without curation.

Recombination connected TRBV5-4 to TRBJ2-7, with 10 bases aligning to TRBD1. This receptor was taken from a young man with acute COVID-19. Material for sequencing was PBMCs or T cells enriched from blood (not recorded which). The CDR3 reads as follows: CASSQIGQGDYEQYF. In nucleotides, the sequence is TGTGCCAGCAGCCAAATTGGACAGGGGGACTACGAGCAGTACTTC.